The 14 T cell receptor beta chains below all came from one sample that was sequenced in a study of T cells in Graves' hyperthyroidism and ophthalmopathy. Researchers took RNA transcripts and amplified the TCR beta CDR3 regions from them. A set of HTBI primers served as the primers for a first-round RT-PCR of the TCR CDR3. TCRdb re-called the multiplex PCR reads with MiXCR, one entry per CDR3 protein. This table has 200,000 to 250,000 distinct CDR3 sequences, 16% appearing once. The sample consisted of blood. The receptors here all came from a woman aged 18-29 years with Graves' ophthalmopathy.

The sample holds many counts of this clonotype. The CDR3 DNA reads as TGTGCCAGCAGCTGGAAAGGGGGGAATTCACCCCTCCACTTT. Translation gives CASSWKGGNSPLHF. The V call is TRBV7-2, the J call TRBJ1-6, with a tentative D call TRBD1 (6 bases). Germline V CDR1 and CDR2: SGHTA, FQGNSA. The V end was cut by 4 bases, the J end by 7 bases, with 11 bases between. This CDR3 is 14 amino acids long.

This clonotype was seen at least ten times. The V and J genes are TRBV2 and TRBJ2-5; no reliable D call. Germline V lookup: CDR1 SNHLY, CDR2 FYNNEI. This CDR3 spans 14 amino acids. The ends were cut back, 8 bases at V and 6 bases at J, with 19 bases in the middle. The CDR3 spells CASAYDTPGKTQYF. In DNA form, the CDR3 reads TGTGCCAGCGCTTACGACACTCCGGGCAAGACCCAGTACTTC.

This clonotype was picked up many times. The CDR3 sequence is CASSQGWLGTEAFF. CDR3 coding DNA: TGTGCCAGCAGCCAAGGATGGCTGGGCACTGAAGCTTTCTTT. This sequence joins TRBV3-1 and TRBJ1-1; no clear D. This CDR3 contains 14 residues. Trimming took off 1 base at V and 4 bases at J, with 10 bases between the two ends. Germline V gene sequence: CDR1 LGHDT, CDR2 YNNKEL (reference sequence). Based on the CDR3 plus reference TRBV3-1 and TRBJ1-1, the full variable domain is DTAVSQTPKYLVTQMGNDKSIKCEQNLGHDTMYWYKQDSKKFLKIMFSYNNKELIINETVPNRFSPKSPDKAHLNLHINSLELGDSAVYFCASSQGWLGTEAFFGQGTRLTVV.

This clonotype was seen many times. The rearrangement uses TRBV30 and TRBJ1-2; 8 bases are shared with TRBD1. This CDR3 spans 13 amino acids. CDR1 and CDR2 (germline): GTSNPN, SVGIG (reference sequence). With V trimmed by 2 bases and J by 5 bases, 4 bases remained unmatched. CDR3 sequence (DNA): TGTGCCTGGAGTCCCAGGGGGCTGTATGGCTACACCTTC. This encodes CAWSPRGLYGYTF.

This clonotype was observed many times. V gene TRBV10-3 combines with J gene TRBJ2-1, with TRBD1 as a possible D gene (6 bases). The V end was cut by 0 bases, the J end by 5 bases, with 17 bases between. The germline V gene encodes CDR1 ENHRY and CDR2 SYGVKD. This CDR3 region has 17 residues. The CDR3 DNA sequence: TGTGCCATCAGTGAGTCCCGGGGTGTCAACAGGGACAATGAGCAGTTCTTC. Amino acid sequence: CAISESRGVNRDNEQFF.

This clonotype was seen many times. The chain joins TRBV7-6 to TRBJ2-6; tentatively, D is TRBD1 or TRBD2 (5 bases each). The CDR3 covers 15 residues. Germline lookup yields CDR1 SGHVS and CDR2 FNYEAQ. V was clipped by 3 bases and J by 2 bases, with 8 bases between them. This CDR3 is CASSFSGPGANVLTF. In nucleotides, the CDR3 is TGTGCCAGCAGCTTTTCGGGACCTGGGGCCAACGTCCTGACTTTC.

In its sample, this clonotype was seen many times. The chain joins TRBV7-6 to TRBJ2-5; a weak D match, TRBD2 (5 bases). The V and J ends lost 1 base and 5 bases respectively, with 8 bases between them. This CDR3 has 13 amino acids. Germline V gives CDR1 SGHVS, CDR2 FNYEAQ. CDR3 amino acids: CASSLEIAETQYF. CDR3 nucleotides: TGTGCCAGCAGCTTAGAGATAGCGGAGACCCAGTACTTC.

This clonotype was observed at least ten times. The chain carries TRBV6-2 or TRBV6-3 and TRBJ1-2; weak D call: TRBD1 (6 bases). Per the germline V gene, CDR1 is MNHEY and CDR2 is SVGEGT. Trimming pared 6 bases from V and 2 bases from J, leaving 10 bases between. The CDR3 covers 13 residues. CDR3 loop: CASRGAENYGYTF. CDR3 DNA sequence: TGTGCCAGCAGGGGGGCAGAAAACTATGGCTACACCTTC.

This clonotype was seen at least ten times. V is TRBV7-9 and J is TRBJ2-1, with 8 bases identical to TRBD1. V was pared by 3 bases and J by 9 bases, with 4 bases of the junction left unmatched. This CDR3 contains 13 residues. CDR1 is SEHNR and CDR2 is FQNEAQ in the germline V gene (reference sequence). The CDR3 DNA is TGTGCCAGCAGCTTGACAGGGGCGGGTGAGCAGTTCTTC. It specifies CASSLTGAGEQFF.

Ten or more counts support this clonotype. The rearrangement uses TRBV7-9 and TRBJ2-1; 8 nucleotides line up with TRBD2. Unmatched junction bases numbered 5, after V lost 3 bases and J lost 4 bases. This CDR3 comprises 15 residues. Germline V CDR1 and CDR2: SEHNR, FQNEAQ (reference sequence). CDR3: CASSFNPSGYNEQFF. CDR3 bases: TGTGCCAGCAGCTTTAATCCTAGCGGGTACAATGAGCAGTTCTTC.

This clonotype was counted at least ten times. The J gene is TRBJ1-1, the V gene TRBV6-1, with a tentative D call TRBD1 (5 bases). Germline V gives CDR1 MNHNS, CDR2 SASEGT. The V end was cut by 6 bases, the J end by 11 bases, with 13 bases between. The CDR3 totals 11 residues. The CDR3 region is CASSAGFRAFF. CDR3 nucleotides: TGTGCCAGCAGCGCAGGGTTTAGGGCTTTCTTT.

V gene TRBV28 combines with J gene TRBJ1-2; no reliable D call. The CDR3 is 12 residues long. Germline V gene data show CDR1 as MDHEN and CDR2 as SYDVKM. V was pared by 9 bases and J by 1 base, with 9 bases between. The CDR3 coding sequence is TGTGCCAGTGGGGTGGGTAACTATGGCTACACCTTC. This sequence encodes CASGVGNYGYTF.

In this sample, this clonotype turned up many times. The chain is built from TRBV7-9 and TRBJ2-7; 7 nucleotides agree with TRBD1. This CDR3 is 14 amino acids long. The junction had 10 bases not matched to a gene; V was cut back by 5 bases and J by 6 bases. Germline-derived CDR1 and CDR2 are SEHNR and FQNEAQ (reference sequence). The CDR3 bases are TGTGCCAGCAGCCCACAGACAGGGTTTTTCGAGCAGTACTTC. Amino acids: CASSPQTGFFEQYF.

The chain is built from TRBV2 and TRBJ2-7, with 10 nucleotides matching TRBD1. CDR1 SNHLY and CDR2 FYNNEI come from the germline V gene. J gave up 0 bases and V 1 base, and 12 bases lay outside the gene matches. The CDR3 is 19 amino acids. The CDR3 nucleotides are TGTGCCAGCAGTGAAGTGGGAAGCCGGACAGGGGGTAGCTCCTACGAGCAGTACTTC. Its translation is CASSEVGSRTGGSSYEQYF.